This T cell receptor beta chain was recovered during a study of blood T cells in healthy people across ages (dated by TCRdb to the mid-2010s). For context, the study as a whole: In model experiments, template switching captured about one uniquely barcoded TCR beta cDNA molecule for every two T cells. Donors were grouped into four age groups: young (average about 15 years), middle-aged (approximately 41), aged (roughly 62) and long-lived (around 82). Using the same blood draw, the study looked at two additional independent replicas of 1 million unique cDNA reads for two donors, one aged 18 to 30 and the other aged 80 or older. Age-related changes in TCR beta repertoire diversity were measured in the study by deep sequencing normalized with unique cDNA molecular identifiers. Donors of different ages were randomly distributed across sequencing lanes to avoid experimental bias.

The library was generated by 5' RACE. These reads were obtained on an Illumina HiSeq 2500. A second about 7 to 11 cycle PCR used a sample-barcoded 5' primer and a J-beta primer mix. Each TCR beta cDNA molecule received a unique molecular identifier from a template-switch 5' adaptor carrying 12 random nucleotides. At least 2.5 million CDR3-containing paired-end reads were obtained from each sample. First-strand cDNA synthesis was performed from all RNA using the Mint cDNA synthesis kit, with priming by a TRBC-specific oligonucleotide. Following uracil-DNA glycosylase treatment, a first 18-cycle PCR with universal primers M1SS and BC2_uni_R was performed on all cDNA. In the source study's methods: Each sample was normalized by randomly selecting 1 million high-quality reads, each carrying a distinct molecular identifier. Instead of being binned into consensus sequences, reads that shared molecular identifiers were thrown out. MiTCR, with a Q25 quality threshold and the strictest error-elimination algorithm, was used for CDR3 identification, clonotype clustering and error correction. Lower-bound total TCR beta diversity was estimated with a nonparametric unseen species model using Euler transformation. TCRdb reprocessing: public reads trimmed at Q25 with fastp, clones called with MiXCR, in-frame beta chains kept. Merged by CDR3 protein, the rows form single entries marked with the most common genes and DNA. None of the V and J calls come from the authors' own analysis; TCRdb made them. This sample has some 860,000 distinct CDR3 sequences in its table, and 45% to 70% of those were observed once. The ten largest make up more than 25% of the sample.

The investigation overall reported the following: There was a strong correlation between observed TCR beta diversity and the percentage of naive T cells measured by flow cytometry. Because donor CMV infection status was unknown, age-related changes in expanded clonotypes were potentially confounded. Compared with the aged group, the long-lived group had more naive CD4+ T cells, fewer expanded clones and increased TCR diversity, a pattern suggesting age selection. Because profiling used bulk unsorted PBMCs, naive and antigen-experienced compartments could not be compared conclusively. Estimates of total diversity based on one million sequenced T cells were regarded as lower bounds and as underestimates. As age increased, observed TCR beta diversity per million T cells dropped in a roughly linear way, and a significant reduction was already evident by age 40.

Donors were a few dozen systemically healthy Caucasian individuals from Russia aged roughly 6 to 90 years. Around 9.8 milliliters of peripheral blood were collected from each donor into EDTA-treated Vacutainer tubes. Ficoll-Paque density-gradient centrifugation was used to isolate PBMCs, with at least 7 million per sample. Trizol reagent was used to extract total RNA from the PBMCs, yielding at least 6 micrograms per sample. For every donor, flow cytometry on a PBMC aliquot measured the percentage of naive CD45RAhigh/CD27high T cells. From its cysteine to its phenylalanine, the CDR3 spans 13 amino acids. The only DNA kept is the CDR3, 39 bases in frame from the first base. V is clipped by 6 bases and J by 5 bases, and the sequence between their germline boundaries is 13 bases long. Worth noting for this clonotype: The specificity of this receptor is unknown. No qualities accompany the bases; no much larger clone lies one base away.

The chain uses TRBV12-3 or TRBV12-4 and TRBJ2-5; no confident D gene assignment can be made. Specimen: blood. This TCR was sampled from a man aged 40-55 years in good health. The CDR3 here reads CASSWSRVETQYF. The nucleotides are TGTGCCAGCAGCTGGTCCCGGGTGGAGACCCAGTACTTC.